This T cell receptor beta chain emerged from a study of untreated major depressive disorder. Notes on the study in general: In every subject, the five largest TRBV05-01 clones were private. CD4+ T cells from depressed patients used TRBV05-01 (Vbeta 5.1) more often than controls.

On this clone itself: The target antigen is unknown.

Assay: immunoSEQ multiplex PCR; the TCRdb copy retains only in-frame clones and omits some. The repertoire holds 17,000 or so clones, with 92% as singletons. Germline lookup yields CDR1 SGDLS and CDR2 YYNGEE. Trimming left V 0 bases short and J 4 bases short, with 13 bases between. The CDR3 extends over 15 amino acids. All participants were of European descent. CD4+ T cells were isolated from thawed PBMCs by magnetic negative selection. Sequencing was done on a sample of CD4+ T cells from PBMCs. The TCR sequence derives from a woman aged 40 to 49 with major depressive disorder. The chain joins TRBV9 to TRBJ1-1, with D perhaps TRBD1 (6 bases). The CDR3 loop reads CASSVEGVLGTEAFF. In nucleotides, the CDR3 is TGTGCCAGCAGCGTAGAGGGGGTGCTGGGCACTGAAGCTTTCTTT. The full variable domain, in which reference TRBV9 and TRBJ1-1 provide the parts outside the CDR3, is DSGVTQTPKHLITATGQRVTLRCSPRSGDLSVYWYQQSLDQGLQFLIQYYNGEERAKGNILERFSAQQFPDLHSELNLSSLELGDSALYFCASSVEGVLGTEAFFGQGTRLTVV.